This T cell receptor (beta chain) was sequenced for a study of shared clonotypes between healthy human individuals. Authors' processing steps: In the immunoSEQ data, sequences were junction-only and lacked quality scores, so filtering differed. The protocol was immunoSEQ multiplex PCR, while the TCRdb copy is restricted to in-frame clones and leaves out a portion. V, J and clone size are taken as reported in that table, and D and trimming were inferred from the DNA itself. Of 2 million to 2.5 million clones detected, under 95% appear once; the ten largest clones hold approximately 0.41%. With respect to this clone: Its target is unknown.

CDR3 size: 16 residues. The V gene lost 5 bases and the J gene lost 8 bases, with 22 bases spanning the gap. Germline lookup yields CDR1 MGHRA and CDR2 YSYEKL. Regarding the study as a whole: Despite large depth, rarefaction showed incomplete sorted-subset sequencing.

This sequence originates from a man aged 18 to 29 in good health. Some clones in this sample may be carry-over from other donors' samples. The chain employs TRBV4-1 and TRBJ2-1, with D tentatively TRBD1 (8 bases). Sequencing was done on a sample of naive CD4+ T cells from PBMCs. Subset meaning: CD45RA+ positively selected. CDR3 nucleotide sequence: TGCGCCAGCAGCGGCCACAGGGGGGGTATAAGGGATGAGCAGTTCTTC. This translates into CASSGHRGGIRDEQFF.